This T cell receptor (beta chain) derives from a study of blood T cell repertoires in COVID-19. Study in general: Material from acute and convalescent COVID-19 was sourced from the United States, Italy and Spain. PBMCs, B-cell-depleted T cells, or T cells were the source of the cDNA or gDNA that made up the material.

Concerning this clone itself: Other nucleotide sequences from this sample produce the same CDR3.

In the authors' methods: Amplification from reference gene primers served as the basis for estimated nucleated cell counts. The method was immunoSEQ multiplex PCR; TCRdb's version includes in-frame clones alone and lacks a portion of them. V and J calls and clone size are given by that table; D and trimming were obtained from the DNA. The table shows 150,000 to 200,000 clones, with around three quarters occurring only once. The length of the CDR3 is 14 residues. CDR1 and CDR2 from the germline V gene are LGHDT and YNNKEL (reference sequence). Trimming took off 1 base at V and 7 bases at J, with 8 bases between the two ends. Participants, roughly 18 to 89 years old, spanned more than 20 US areas.

The sequence was obtained from a woman aged 45-60 years with acute COVID-19. This chain uses TRBV3-1 (or the pseudogene TRBV3-2) with TRBJ1-6; weak D call: TRBD1 (5 bases). The sequenced sample was PBMCs or T cells enriched from blood (not recorded which). CDR3 sequence: CASSQGTTNSPLHF. The CDR3 DNA follows: TGTGCCAGCAGCCAAGGGACAACAAATTCACCCCTCCACTTT.